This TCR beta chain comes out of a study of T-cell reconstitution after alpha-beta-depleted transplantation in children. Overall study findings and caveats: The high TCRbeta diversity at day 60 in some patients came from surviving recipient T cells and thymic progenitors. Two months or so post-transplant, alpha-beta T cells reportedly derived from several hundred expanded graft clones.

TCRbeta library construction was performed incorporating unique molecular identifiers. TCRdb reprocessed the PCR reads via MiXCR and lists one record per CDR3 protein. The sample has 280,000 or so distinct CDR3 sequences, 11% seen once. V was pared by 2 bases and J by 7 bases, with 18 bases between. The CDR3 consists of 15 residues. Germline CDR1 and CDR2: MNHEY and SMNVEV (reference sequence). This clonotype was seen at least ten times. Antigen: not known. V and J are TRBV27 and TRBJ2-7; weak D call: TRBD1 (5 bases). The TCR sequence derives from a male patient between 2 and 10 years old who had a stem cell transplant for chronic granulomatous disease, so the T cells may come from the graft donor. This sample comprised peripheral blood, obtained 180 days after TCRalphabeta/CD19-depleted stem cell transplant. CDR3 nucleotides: TGTGCCAGCAGTTTACTGTCCAGGGTGATTGGGGAGCAGTACTTC. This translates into CASSLLSRVIGEQYF.